The rows below give T cell receptor beta chains drawn from one sample of a study of OX40 agonist ivuxolimab in advanced cancers. The data were produced by immunoSEQ multiplex PCR, yet TCRdb's version contains in-frame clones alone and is incomplete. Seen here are 60,000 to 85,000 clones, 80% to 90% observed once, and the top ten hold roughly 4.2%. The material was CD4+ or CD8+ T cells sorted from blood, obtained in a trial of the OX40 agonist ivuxolimab. These receptors were taken from an adult with an advanced solid tumor such as melanoma, head and neck, liver or kidney cancer. CDR3s leave out the opening cysteine and the closing phenylalanine or tryptophan.

V gene	J gene	CDR3 protein
TRBV7-8	TRBJ2-1	ASSLEGNSYNEQF
TRBV7-9	NA	ASSLGQGFYEQY
TRBV18	TRBJ2-3	ASSLRDRSTDTQY
TRBV28	TRBJ1-3	ASSTDRGFGNTIY
TRBV25-1	TRBJ2-7	ASSDWGRGREQY
TRBV7-2	TRBJ2-7	ASRHGTSGRSEQY
TRBV18	TRBJ1-5	ASSPGQGQPQH
TRBV7-3	TRBJ2-7	ASSTTWTSVSYEQY
TRBV4-2	TRBJ2-3	ASSQGLAGGQDTQY
TRBV4-2	TRBJ2-3	ASRLAGPTDTQY
TRBV5-1	TRBJ2-5	ASSLASGGQETQY
TRBV9	TRBJ2-1	ASSLPGRNEQF
TRBV7-3	TRBJ2-1	ASSPTSGSLSYNEQF
TRBV7-3	TRBJ2-6	ASSRDGSSGANVLT